This T cell receptor beta chain is drawn from a study of tumor-infiltrating lymphocytes in primary liver carcinoma. Germline CDR1 reads MNHEY; CDR2 reads SVGAGI. With 8 bases removed from V and 10 bases from J, the gap between germline ends came to 17 bases. The CDR3 contains 13 residues. A constant-region primer primed TCR beta cDNA synthesis from 400 to 550 ng of total RNA. Amplification in three nested multiplex PCR rounds with slightly modified ARM-PCR gave rise to TCR beta libraries. Use of TRBV1-TRBV30 forward primers with a C-beta reverse primer characterized the first two PCR rounds, which lasted 10 cycles each. TCRdb analysed the multiplex PCR reads with MiXCR anew, one entry per CDR3 protein. The table lists under 200,000 distinct CDR3 sequences, around 85% of them singletons, with 15% to 20% in the top ten. Extraction of RNA together with DNA used roughly 18-32 mg of unsorted bulk tissue.

This TCR was recovered from a middle-aged man with primary liver carcinoma and hepatitis B virus infection. The V call is TRBV6-5, the J call TRBJ2-2; D tentatively fits TRBD1 or TRBD2 (5 bases each). Sequenced material: tumor tissue from primary liver carcinoma. CDR3 region: CASFGGNTVELFF. In DNA form, the CDR3 reads TGTGCCAGCTTTGGGGGTAACACTGTGGAGCTGTTTTTT.